This T cell receptor (beta chain) came from a study of cytomegalovirus exposure and HLA in healthy donors. The CDR3 sequence is 14 residues long. V was trimmed by 5 bases and J by 2 bases, leaving 13 bases between them. Germline V gene sequence: CDR1 MNHNY, CDR2 SVGAGI (reference sequence). The PCR employed 60 Vbeta primers together with 13 Jbeta primers. Measured with immunoSEQ multiplex PCR; TCRdb has only the in-frame clones, and not every one. The sample includes 250,000 to 300,000 clones, about nine tenths of them seen just once. The sample comprised PBMCs. V gene TRBV6-6 combines with J gene TRBJ2-7, with a possible D match to TRBD2 (7 bases). This receptor was obtained from a girl aged 2 to 9 in good health and CMV-seronegative. Here the CDR3 DNA reads TGTGCCAGCAGTCCCTTGGGGGGGCCCTACGAGCAGTACTTC. Its translation: CASSPLGGPYEQYF.